This section outlines one T cell receptor beta chain sequence together with its context. This clone's antigen is unknown. The sample holds no much larger clone one base away, and base qualities are not on file. Other nucleotide sequences in the sample specify the same CDR3. The entry originates in a study of cytomegalovirus exposure and HLA in healthy donors (dated by TCRdb to between 2016 and 2019). In terms of the full investigation: In an earlier analysis of about 560 of the donors, 276 Gb of sequence data and 120 million or so unique TCR beta sequences from approximately 180 million T cells were reported. Rather than using new phenotypic data, the later analysis identified candidate immune exposures from TCR beta sequences and from how often those sequences occurred across donors. An earlier analysis of some 500 of the donors used high-throughput TCR beta sequencing to judge whether each TCR beta V gene segment behaved as functional or pseudogenic. On average, about 200,000 unique TCR beta nucleotide sequences were sequenced per donor among 350 to 400 genotyped donors of the cohort, with around 19% of those sequences being non-productive. Of the roughly 400 genotyped donors, about 80% fell in the genetic ancestry cluster associated with self-reported Caucasian donors. All discovery cohort repertoires had been generated using a single sequencing platform. To predict cytomegalovirus infection status, the study brought together high-throughput TCR immunosequencing, statistical association of individual TCRs with disease status, and machine learning. Using immunosequencing, the study profiled T cell repertoires from about 620 subjects and related those repertoires to cytomegalovirus serostatus. The number of donors typed differed by locus, with 629-630 for A, B, C, DRB1 and DQB1, approximately 500 for DQA1, over 600 for DPA1, and some 450 for DPB1. Along with the roughly 610-subject first cohort, a separate validation cohort of more than 90 different subjects was used. A later analysis re-analyzed previously published TCR beta repertoires from 600 to 850 donors and added high-resolution HLA genotyping to study TCR occurrence patterns. Donor age, sex, ethnicity and CMV serostatus were compiled together with the repertoire data. In a later genetic analysis, genome-wide SNP genotypes for about 65% of the 666 donors were used, and that subset was treated as a discovery cohort. The study aimed to test whether signatures of past pathogen exposure could be identified by cataloging public T cell receptors. Roughly 5 DR-DQ haplotypes were handled as single units for association and clustering, since linkage in the cohort was strong. An early release that covered 640 HLA-typed donors contained approximately 300 gigabases of sequencing data and roughly 84 million unique TCR sequences. HLA typing covered class I and class II loci at four-digit resolution.

In the germline V gene, CDR1 corresponds to SGHRS and CDR2 to YFSETQ. V is pared back by 2 bases and J by 4 bases, with 9 bases lying between the germline termini. The CDR3 runs 14 amino acids, cysteine and phenylalanine included. Only the CDR3 DNA is retained, 42 bases long and in frame from the first base. Results the study describes overall, beyond this receptor: According to a later analysis, most CMV-associated TCR beta chains appeared to be HLA-restricted, and the HLA associations seemed to be driven largely by CMV exposure. The classifier was reported to diagnose cytomegalovirus status with high specificity and sensitivity in both the original and validation cohorts. When HLA alleles, especially DR and DQ, strongly co-occurred, TCR associations were difficult to assign to individual alleles. The study listed approximately 150 TCR beta chains as associated with cytomegalovirus. The 87-base-pair reads could not distinguish some IMGT-functional V segments, including TRBV6-2 and TRBV6-3, so those segments were excluded. A further reported finding was that TCR beta sequences accurately predicted the HLA-A and HLA-B alleles for most subjects in the first cohort. According to a later analysis, TCR association rates differed among HLA loci, with DRB1 alleles showing the most associated TCRs and HLA-C alleles showing the fewest. In a later analysis, HLA-associated TCR beta chains were found to be more clonally expanded and to have lower generation probabilities than equally common non-associated chains. Correlated functional status among segregating V segments might reflect linkage disequilibrium, but an unknown experimental factor could not be ruled out. A later genetic analysis reported fewer N-insertions in productive TCRs among donors in an Asian-associated ancestry cluster than the roughly 650-donor mean. The earlier analysis of almost 600 of the donors excluded over 15 rarely observed V segments, including chromosome 9 orphons, because counts were too low. In an earlier analysis of several hundred of the donors, most TCR beta V segments were observed in productive rearrangements about 90% or about 30% of the time, broadly matching IMGT annotations. Specific HLA alleles were associated with 15,000 to 20,000 TCR beta sequences at a false discovery rate of 0.05 in a later analysis. The sequencing pipeline was judged likely to have produced a cluster of highly shared sequence variants as a technical artifact. Most TCR sequences were observed very rarely across donors, whereas some public TCRs were present in many individuals. Only TCR beta chains were sequenced in this cohort, and the absence of alpha or paired-chain data limited detectable features. V-gene and J-gene trimming of TCR beta chains was associated with a missense DCLRE1C variant in a later genetic analysis, and the association was replicated in an independent cohort. A later analysis reported that several top co-occurrence clusters appeared linked to parvovirus B19, influenza, CMV and Epstein-Barr virus. Because HLA typing was missing for some donors at each locus, association tests included only the typed subset. The authors suggested that the approach could potentially be extended to other disease states and immunological phenotypes. Roughly uniform sequencing depth across donors was assumed in presence/absence analyses, although this assumption may not hold. CMV serostatus was the only immune exposure information available for the cohort. A few of the identified cytomegalovirus-associated TCR beta chains were confirmed in vitro to be specific for cytomegalovirus antigens.

The cohort comprised 550 to 700 healthy bone marrow donors. At the time of sampling, every cohort member was nominally healthy, though immune exposures that went unrecorded were likely present. The donor was CMV seropositive and belonged to the group of 250 to 300 seropositive cohort members. A peripheral blood sample was collected from each donor, and TCR beta sequencing was performed on peripheral blood mononuclear cells. The Qiagen DNeasy Blood Extraction Kit was used to extract genomic DNA from the blood cell samples. The protocol used for the library was the immunoSEQ multiplex PCR assay. For the multiplex PCR, a mixture combining 60 forward primers for TCR Vbeta segments and 13 reverse primers for TCR Jbeta segments was used. A multiplex PCR assay on genomic DNA amplified the CDR3 region of rearranged TCR beta genes. The amplified TCR beta libraries were sequenced on the Illumina HiSeq System as 87-base-pair reads. The authors' analysis ran thus. Across the 500 to 700 repertoires, a later analysis counted about 81 million unique TCR beta chains, 9.5 million to 13 million of which were shared by at least two donors. A nearest-neighbor algorithm error-corrected the raw reads and collapsed the reads into unique sequences, merging closely related sequences to remove PCR and sequencing errors. To assign V, D and J gene segments, CDR3 sequences were aligned to IMGT reference sequences. Each retained sequence needed at least a six-nucleotide match to both a V gene segment and a J gene segment. A rearrangement was called productive if the CDR3 had no stop codons and remained in frame with V and J, and every other rearrangement was called non-productive. CDR3 was defined according to IMGT convention as the region running from the second conserved V-encoded cysteine to the conserved J-encoded phenylalanine. The earlier analysis of about 590 of the donors excluded sequences that lacked an unambiguous match to a single V gene segment. In an earlier analysis of approximately 590 of the donors, V segments were called functional above 56.7% productive rearrangements and were called segregating when the between-donor standard deviation exceeded 5%. A statistical classification framework was developed to diagnose cytomegalovirus status using the catalog of TCR beta chain sequences. A later analysis assigned V and J genes by comparing TCR nucleotide sequences with IMGT/GENE-DB human TR gene sequences. A later analysis assigned CDR3 sequences and most-parsimonious VDJ recombination scenarios with the TCRdist pipeline. A later analysis defined each TCR beta chain by its CDR3 amino acid sequence plus V-gene family, and excluded reads lacking a unique V-gene family. As a way to deal with suspected cross-contamination and a sequencing artifact, a later analysis dropped 640 or so nucleotide sequences that were highly shared and had low generation probability. For each public chain, a later analysis derived a clonal expansion index from normalized ranks of inferred template counts within each repertoire. In a later analysis, generation probabilities were computed with a VDJ recombination model fitted to out-of-frame rearrangements, and the resulting probabilities were checked against IGoR. Hypergeometric tests were used in a later analysis to score TCR-TCR, TCR-HLA and TCR-CMV co-occurrence, with a repertoire-size bias correction applied to the TCR pairs. In a later analysis, false discovery rates were estimated by permuting HLA or CMV assignments 20 times. In a later analysis, co-occurring TCRs were grouped using DBSCAN, and TCRdist sequence similarity was added for clustering within HLA-allele-positive subsets. Repertoires with fewer than 30,000 or more than 120,000 public chains were left out of co-occurrence clustering, as were roughly five repertoires with anomalous nucleotide sharing. In its TCRdb copy, this immuneACCESS table keeps in-frame sequences only and misses some clones. Where compared with another copy, unresolved V genes explain less than half of these, and the others have no known cause. V and J calls and clone size are given by that table; D and trimming were obtained from the DNA. The sample profile shows 150,000 to 200,000 clones; just over 75% of them were found once. About 1.4% of the sample is held by the ten biggest clonotypes.

The sequenced sample consisted of PBMCs. The chain couples TRBV5-1 to TRBJ1-4; the D segment could be TRBD1, given 6 matching bases. The clonotype comes from a woman aged 30 to 39 in good health and CMV-seropositive. The CDR3 region reads CASSLGTSNEKLFF. The nucleotide sequence is given as TGCGCCAGCAGCTTAGGGACAAGTAATGAAAAACTGTTTTTT. Joined to the reference TRBV5-1 and TRBJ1-4 proteins, this CDR3 gives the full variable domain: KAGVTQTPRYLIKTRGQQVTLSCSPISGHRSVSWYQQTPGQGLQFLFEYFSETQRNKGNFPGRFSGRQFSNSRSEMNVSTLELGDSALYLCASSLGTSNEKLFFGSGTQLSVL.